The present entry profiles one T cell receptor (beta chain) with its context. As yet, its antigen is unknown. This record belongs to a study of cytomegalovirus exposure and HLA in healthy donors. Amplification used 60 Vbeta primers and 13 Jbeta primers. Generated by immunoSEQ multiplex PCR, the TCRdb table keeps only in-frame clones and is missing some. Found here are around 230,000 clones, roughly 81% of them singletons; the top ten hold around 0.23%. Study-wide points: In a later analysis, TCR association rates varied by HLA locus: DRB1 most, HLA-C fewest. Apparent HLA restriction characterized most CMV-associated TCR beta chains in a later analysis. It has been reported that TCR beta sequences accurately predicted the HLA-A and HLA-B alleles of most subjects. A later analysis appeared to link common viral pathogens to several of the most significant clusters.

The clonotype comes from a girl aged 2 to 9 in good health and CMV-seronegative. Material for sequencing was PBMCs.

CDR3 sequence: CASSSGVSEAFF. The CDR3 coding sequence is TGCGCCAGCAGCTCAGGGGTAAGCGAAGCTTTCTTT. The chain has TRBV5-1 and TRBJ1-1, with D perhaps matching TRBD1 (6 bases). Germline assignment: CDR1 SGHRS and CDR2 YFSETQ. V dropped 3 bases and J dropped 8 bases, with 11 bases sitting between them. This CDR3 has 12 residues.